The 14 T cell receptor beta chains in this list originate from one sample, sequenced in a study of blood T cell repertoires in COVID-19. Using immunoSEQ multiplex PCR, the repertoire was profiled, and TCRdb retains in-frame clones only, with some absent. The data show about 240,000 clones, roughly four fifths seen once. Sequenced: PBMCs or T cells enriched from blood (not recorded which). Receptor source: a woman in her thirties or forties who had been exposed to COVID-19.

The V call is TRBV28, the J call TRBJ2-7; D is possibly TRBD2 (6 bases). V shed 5 bases and J shed 0 bases, with 20 bases lying between them. Germline CDR1 reads MDHEN; CDR2 reads SYDVKM. This CDR3 region has 17 residues. Here the CDR3 reads CASSRGAGTSSSYEQYF. The CDR3, as DNA: TGTGCCAGCAGTCGTGGGGCGGGGACTTCAAGCTCCTACGAGCAGTACTTC.

The chain uses TRBV13 and TRBJ1-1, with unresolved D. The CDR3 contains 13 residues. In germline, CDR1 is PRHDT, CDR2 FYEKMQ (reference sequence). Trimming took 2 bases from V and 0 from J, leaving 4 bases between them. The CDR3 region is CASSLTMNTEAFF. The CDR3 coding sequence is TGTGCCAGCAGCTTAACTATGAACACTGAAGCTTTCTTT.

The V gene is TRBV10-2, the J gene TRBJ2-7, with D maybe TRBD1 (8 bases). V dropped 7 bases and J dropped 6 bases, with 16 bases sitting between them. The CDR3 length is 13 residues. Germline assignment: CDR1 WSHSY and CDR2 SAAADI. The CDR3 sequence is CASKMTGEGEQYF. Here the CDR3 DNA reads TGCGCCAGCAAGATGACAGGGGAGGGCGAGCAGTACTTC.

The chain couples TRBV18 to TRBJ1-6; 7 bases fit TRBD1. Germline V lookup: CDR1 KGHSH, CDR2 LQKENI. Trimming took 3 bases from V and 7 from J; bases not matched to a gene: 6. CDR3 length: 15 amino acids. The CDR3 nucleotides are TGTGCCAGCTCACCCAGGAGGGACAGCAATTCACCCCTCCACTTT. As protein: CASSPRRDSNSPLHF.

As for this clone: Distinct nucleotide sequences in the sample also encode this CDR3. This chain joins TRBV5-1 and TRBJ2-5, with TRBD2 matching over 10 bases. V was pared by 4 bases and J by 2 bases, with 2 bases of the junction left unmatched. Germline CDR1 and CDR2: SGHRS and YFSETQ. The CDR3 spans 14 residues. The CDR3, as DNA: TGCGCCAGCAGCGGAGCGGGGGGGCAAGAGACCCAGTACTTC. It yields the protein CASSGAGGQETQYF.

The chain has TRBV12-3 or TRBV12-4 and TRBJ1-4; D unclear. This CDR3 region has 12 residues. V lost 3 bases to trimming and J lost 6 bases, with 5 bases between them. The chain's CDR3 is CASSFGDEKLFF. CDR3 DNA sequence: TGTGCCAGCAGTTTCGGGGATGAAAAACTGTTTTTT.

This chain uses TRBV7-3 with TRBJ1-5; 9 positions match TRBD1. CDR1 SGHTA and CDR2 FQGTGA come from the germline V gene. Trimming cost V 5 bases and J 1 base; bases outside gene matches: 3. This CDR3 is 15 amino acids long. CDR3 loop: CASSPGTGSNQPQHF. In DNA form, the CDR3 reads TGTGCCAGCAGCCCGGGGACAGGGAGCAATCAGCCCCAGCATTTT.

The chain recombines TRBV30 with TRBJ2-1, with 8 bases identical to TRBD2. CDR3 length: 15 residues. Germline V gives CDR1 GTSNPN, CDR2 SVGIG (reference sequence). The V gene end was trimmed by 5 bases and the J gene end by 0 bases; junction bases not matched to a gene: 6. The chain's CDR3 is CAWATLAGSYNEQFF. The CDR3 region has the DNA TGTGCCTGGGCAACTCTAGCGGGCTCCTACAATGAGCAGTTCTTC.

This clone was observed a single time. J is TRBJ1-1 and V is TRBV6-5; 8 bases map to TRBD1. This CDR3 contains 15 residues. Germline V CDR1 and CDR2: MNHEY, SVGAGI. The J segment lost 4 bases and the V segment lost 4 bases, leaving 8 bases of the junction unmatched. The CDR3 reads CASSSQGAQSTEAFF. CDR3 coding DNA: TGTGCCAGCAGTTCCCAGGGGGCGCAGAGCACTGAAGCTTTCTTT.

In its sample, this clone was seen a few times. The rearrangement links TRBV11-3 to TRBJ2-1; TRBD2 matches 12 bases. The ends lost 0 bases at V and 6 bases at J; junction bases unmatched: 9. Germline lookup yields CDR1 SGHNT and CDR2 YENEEA. The CDR3 has 18 amino acids. The CDR3 region has the DNA TGTGCCAGCAGCTTAGATCTGCGGGGACTAGCGGGCAGCAATGAGCAGTTCTTC. Protein product: CASSLDLRGLAGSNEQFF.

The CDR3 is CAWSAGQGKKGNQPQHF. The CDR3 bases are TGTGCCTGGAGTGCGGGACAGGGGAAAAAAGGCAATCAGCCCCAGCATTTT. The rearrangement joins TRBV30 to TRBJ1-5, with 10 bases aligning to TRBD1. Trimming at V came to 1 base and at J to 2 bases, leaving 8 bases not matched to a gene. This CDR3 comprises 17 residues. Germline V gene lookup returns CDR1 GTSNPN and CDR2 SVGIG (reference sequence).

The chain uses TRBV9 and TRBJ2-3; 8 bases are shared with TRBD1. Trimming took 2 bases from V and 5 from J; bases not matched to a gene: 10. CDR3 length: 16 amino acids. Germline V lookup: CDR1 SGDLS, CDR2 YYNGEE. The CDR3 spells CASSVGQGDFGDTQYF. For the CDR3, the DNA is TGTGCCAGCAGCGTCGGACAGGGTGACTTCGGAGATACGCAGTATTTT.

The chain carries TRBV6-1 and TRBJ2-7, with TRBD1 matching over 10 bases. The length of the CDR3 is 14 residues. J lost 2 bases, V lost 3 bases, and 1 base had no gene match. The germline V gene has CDR1 MNHNS and CDR2 SASEGT. The CDR3 sequence: CASSETGGPYEQYF. The CDR3 bases are TGTGCCAGCAGTGAGACAGGGGGCCCCTACGAGCAGTACTTC.

The rearrangement joins TRBV2 to TRBJ2-5, with D perhaps TRBD2 (6 bases). The germline CDR1 and CDR2 sequences are SNHLY and FYNNEI. The CDR3 length is 13 residues. Trimming pared 6 bases from V and 5 bases from J, leaving 13 bases between. The CDR3 DNA follows: TGTGCCAGCAGCGCGGGGTTGGCGGAGACCCAGTACTTC. Encoded protein: CASSAGLAETQYF.